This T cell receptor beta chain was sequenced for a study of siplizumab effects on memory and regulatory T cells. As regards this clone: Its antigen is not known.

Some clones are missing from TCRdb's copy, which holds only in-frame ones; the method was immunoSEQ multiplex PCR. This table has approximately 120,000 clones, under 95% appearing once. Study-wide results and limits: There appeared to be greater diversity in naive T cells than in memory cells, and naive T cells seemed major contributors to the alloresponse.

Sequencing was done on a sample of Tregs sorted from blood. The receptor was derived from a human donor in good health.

The chain's CDR3 is CASSLGTGGYPYEQYF. The DNA for the CDR3 is TGTGCCAGCAGCTTAGGGACAGGGGGCTACCCCTACGAGCAGTACTTC. The gene calls are TRBV11-2 and TRBJ2-7, with TRBD1 identical over 11 bases. CDR1 is SGHAT, CDR2 FQNNGV, per germline. V lost 1 base, J lost 2 bases, and 4 bases stayed unmatched. CDR3 length: 16 residues.